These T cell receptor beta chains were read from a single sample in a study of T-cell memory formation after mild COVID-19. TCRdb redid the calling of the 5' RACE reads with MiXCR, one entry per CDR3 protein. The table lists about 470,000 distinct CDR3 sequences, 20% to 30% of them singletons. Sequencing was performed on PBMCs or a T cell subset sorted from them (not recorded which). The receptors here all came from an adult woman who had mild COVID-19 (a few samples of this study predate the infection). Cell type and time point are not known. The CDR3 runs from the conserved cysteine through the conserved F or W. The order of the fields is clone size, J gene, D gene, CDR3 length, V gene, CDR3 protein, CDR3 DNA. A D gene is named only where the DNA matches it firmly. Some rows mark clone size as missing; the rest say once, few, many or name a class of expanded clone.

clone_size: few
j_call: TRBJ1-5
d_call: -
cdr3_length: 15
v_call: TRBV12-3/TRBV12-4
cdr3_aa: CASSSSGAPHQPQHF
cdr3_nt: TGTGCCAGCAGTTCCTCAGGGGCACCCCATCAGCCCCAGCATTTT

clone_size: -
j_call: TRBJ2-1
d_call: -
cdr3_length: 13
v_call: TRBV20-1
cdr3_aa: CSVRDTLQGEQFF
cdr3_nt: TGCAGTGTTCGGGACACCCTTCAGGGTGAGCAGTTCTTC

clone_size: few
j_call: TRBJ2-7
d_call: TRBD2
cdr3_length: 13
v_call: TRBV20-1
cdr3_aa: CSARGLAGNEQYF
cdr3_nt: TGCAGTGCTAGGGGCCTAGCGGGAAACGAGCAGTACTTC

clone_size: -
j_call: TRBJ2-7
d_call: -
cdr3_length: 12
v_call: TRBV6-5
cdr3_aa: CASRSTGSEQYF
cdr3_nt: TGTGCCAGCAGGAGCACGGGTAGCGAGCAGTACTTC

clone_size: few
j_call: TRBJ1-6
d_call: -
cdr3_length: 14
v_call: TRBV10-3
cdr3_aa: CAIMSEAAYSPLHF
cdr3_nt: TGTGCCATCATGAGCGAGGCAGCCTATTCACCCCTCCACTTT

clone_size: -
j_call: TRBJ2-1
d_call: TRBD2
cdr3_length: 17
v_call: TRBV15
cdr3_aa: CATSSRYRGGSYNEQFF
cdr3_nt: TGTGCCACCAGCAGCCGGTATCGCGGGGGGTCCTACAATGAGCAGTTCTTC

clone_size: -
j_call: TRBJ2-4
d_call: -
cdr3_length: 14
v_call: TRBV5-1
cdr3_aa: CASSLNGGEYIQYF
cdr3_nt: TGCGCCAGCAGCTTGAACGGGGGTGAATACATTCAGTACTTC

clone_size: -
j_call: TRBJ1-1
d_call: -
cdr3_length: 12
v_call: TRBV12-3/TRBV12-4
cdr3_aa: CASSLDRYEAFF
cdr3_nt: TGTGCCAGCAGTTTGGACCGTTATGAAGCTTTCTTT

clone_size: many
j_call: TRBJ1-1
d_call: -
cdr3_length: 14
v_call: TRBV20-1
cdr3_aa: CSAAPGAGNTEAFF
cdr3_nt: TGCAGTGCTGCCCCGGGGGCGGGGAACACTGAAGCTTTCTTT

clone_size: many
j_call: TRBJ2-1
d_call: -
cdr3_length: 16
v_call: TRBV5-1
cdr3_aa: CASSLVAGTRDNEQFF
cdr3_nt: TGCGCCAGCAGCTTGGTGGCGGGGACCAGGGACAATGAGCAGTTCTTC

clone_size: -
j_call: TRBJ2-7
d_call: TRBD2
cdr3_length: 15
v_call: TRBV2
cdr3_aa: CASSEAWGGSYEQYF
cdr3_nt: TGTGCCAGCAGTGAAGCCTGGGGGGGCTCCTACGAGCAGTACTTC

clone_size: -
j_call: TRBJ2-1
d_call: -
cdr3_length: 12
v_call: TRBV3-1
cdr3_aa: CASSRPLGEQFF
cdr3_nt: TGTGCCAGCAGCCGCCCTTTGGGGGAGCAGTTCTTC

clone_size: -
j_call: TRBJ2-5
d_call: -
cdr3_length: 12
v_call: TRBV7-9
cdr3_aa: CASSLNEETQYF
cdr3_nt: TGTGCCAGCAGCTTAAACGAAGAGACCCAGTACTTC

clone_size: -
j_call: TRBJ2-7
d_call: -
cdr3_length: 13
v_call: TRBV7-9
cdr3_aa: CASQEIKSYEQYF
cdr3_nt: TGTGCCAGCCAGGAGATCAAATCCTACGAGCAGTACTTC

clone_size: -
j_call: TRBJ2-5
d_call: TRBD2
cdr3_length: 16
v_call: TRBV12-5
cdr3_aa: CASGFAELASQETQYF
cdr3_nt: TGTGCTAGTGGTTTCGCGGAACTAGCGTCCCAAGAGACCCAGTACTTC

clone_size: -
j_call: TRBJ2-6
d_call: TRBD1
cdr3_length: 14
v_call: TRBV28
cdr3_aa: CASTGGSWANVLTF
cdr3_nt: TGTGCCAGTACAGGGGGCTCTTGGGCCAACGTCCTGACTTTC

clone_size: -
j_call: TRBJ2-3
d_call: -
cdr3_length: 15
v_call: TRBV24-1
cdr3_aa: CATSEGTRAADTQYF
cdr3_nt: TGTGCCACCAGTGAGGGGACACGGGCGGCAGATACGCAGTATTTT

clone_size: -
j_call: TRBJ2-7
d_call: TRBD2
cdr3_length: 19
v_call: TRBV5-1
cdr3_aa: CASSAGLAGGLGISYEQYF
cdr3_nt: TGCGCCAGCAGCGCAGGGTTAGCGGGGGGACTAGGGATCTCCTACGAGCAGTACTTC

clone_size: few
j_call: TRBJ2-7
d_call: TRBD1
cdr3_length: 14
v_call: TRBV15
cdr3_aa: CATSRGTGTYEQYF
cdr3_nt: TGTGCCACCAGCAGAGGGACAGGGACCTACGAGCAGTACTTC

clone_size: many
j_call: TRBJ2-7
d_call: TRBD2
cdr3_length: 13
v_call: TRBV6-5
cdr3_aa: CASQLGRPYEQYF
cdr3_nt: TGTGCCAGCCAGCTCGGGAGGCCCTACGAGCAGTACTTC

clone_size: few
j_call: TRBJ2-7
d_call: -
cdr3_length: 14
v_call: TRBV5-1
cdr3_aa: CASSLEAGYYEQYF
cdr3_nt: TGCGCCAGCAGCTTGGAAGCGGGTTACTACGAGCAGTACTTC

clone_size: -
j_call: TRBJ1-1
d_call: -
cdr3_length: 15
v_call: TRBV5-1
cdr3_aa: CASSSDYRVHTEAFF
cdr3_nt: TGCGCCAGCAGCTCGGACTACAGGGTTCACACTGAAGCTTTCTTT

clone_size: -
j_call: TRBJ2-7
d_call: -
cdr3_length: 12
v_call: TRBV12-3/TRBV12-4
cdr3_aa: CASSPLDYEQYF
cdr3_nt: TGTGCCAGCAGCCCCTTGGATTACGAGCAGTACTTC

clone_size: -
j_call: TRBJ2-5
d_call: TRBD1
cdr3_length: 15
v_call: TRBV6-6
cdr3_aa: CASSPGQGPLETQYF
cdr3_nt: TGTGCCAGCAGCCCGGGACAGGGTCCTTTGGAGACCCAGTACTTC

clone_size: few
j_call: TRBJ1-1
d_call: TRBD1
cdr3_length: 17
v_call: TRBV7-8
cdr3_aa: CASSSSLQGRADTEAFF
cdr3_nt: TGTGCCAGCAGCTCATCTTTACAGGGGAGGGCGGACACTGAAGCTTTCTTT

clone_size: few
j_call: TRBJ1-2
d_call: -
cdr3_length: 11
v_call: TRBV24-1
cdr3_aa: CATSGLYGYTF
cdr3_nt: TGTGCCACCAGTGGACTCTATGGCTACACCTTC

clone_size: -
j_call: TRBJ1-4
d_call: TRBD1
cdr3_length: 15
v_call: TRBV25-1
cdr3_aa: CASSADRGANEKLFF
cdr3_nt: TGTGCCAGCAGTGCCGACAGGGGTGCTAATGAAAAACTGTTTTTT

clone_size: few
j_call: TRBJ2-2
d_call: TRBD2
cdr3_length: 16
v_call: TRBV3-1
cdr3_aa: CASSHTGTRLGGELFF
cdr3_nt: TGTGCCAGCAGCCATACCGGGACTAGATTGGGCGGGGAGCTGTTTTTT

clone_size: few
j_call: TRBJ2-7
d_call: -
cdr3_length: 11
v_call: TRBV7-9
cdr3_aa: CASSTRGEQYF
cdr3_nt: TGTGCCAGCAGCACAAGGGGCGAGCAGTACTTC

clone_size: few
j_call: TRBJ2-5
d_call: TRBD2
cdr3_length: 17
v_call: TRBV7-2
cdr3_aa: CASSLGASGGPQETQYF
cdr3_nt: TGTGCCAGCAGCTTAGGAGCTAGCGGGGGCCCCCAAGAGACCCAGTACTTC

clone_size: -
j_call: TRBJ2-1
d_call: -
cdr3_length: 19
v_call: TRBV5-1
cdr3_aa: CASSLAGGTYKSSYNEQFF
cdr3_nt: TGCGCCAGCAGCTTGGCCGGCGGGACTTATAAAAGCTCCTACAATGAGCAGTTCTTC

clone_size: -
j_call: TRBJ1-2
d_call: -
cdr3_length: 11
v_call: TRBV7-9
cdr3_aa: CASSRGDGYTF
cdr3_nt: TGTGCCAGCAGCCGGGGGGATGGCTACACCTTC

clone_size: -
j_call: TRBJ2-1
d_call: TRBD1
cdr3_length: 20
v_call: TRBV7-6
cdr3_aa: CASSPTNRDRGRTLYNEQFF
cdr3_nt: TGTGCCAGCAGCCCCACGAATCGGGACAGGGGGCGGACCCTATACAATGAGCAGTTCTTC

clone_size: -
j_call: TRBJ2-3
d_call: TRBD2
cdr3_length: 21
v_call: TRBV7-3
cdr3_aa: CASSQRPFLAGGSERTDTQYF
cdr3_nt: TGTGCCAGCAGCCAGAGACCCTTTCTAGCGGGAGGCTCTGAACGCACAGATACGCAGTATTTT

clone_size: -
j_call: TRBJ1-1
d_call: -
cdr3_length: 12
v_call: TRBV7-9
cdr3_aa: CASSLQRAEAFF
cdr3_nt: TGTGCCAGCAGCTTACAAAGAGCTGAAGCTTTCTTT

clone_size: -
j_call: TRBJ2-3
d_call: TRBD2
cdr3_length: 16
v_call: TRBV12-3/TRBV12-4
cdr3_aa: CASTSGRGKGTDTQYF
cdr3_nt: TGTGCCAGCACCTCGGGGAGGGGAAAAGGCACAGATACGCAGTATTTT

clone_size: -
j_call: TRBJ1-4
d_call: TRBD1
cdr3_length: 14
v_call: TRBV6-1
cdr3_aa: CASIPGQSHEKLFF
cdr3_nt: TGTGCCAGCATTCCGGGACAGAGTCATGAAAAACTGTTTTTT

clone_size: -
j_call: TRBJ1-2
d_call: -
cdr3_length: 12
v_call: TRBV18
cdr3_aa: CASSPPDYGYTF
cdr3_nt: TGTGCCAGCTCACCACCGGACTATGGCTACACCTTC

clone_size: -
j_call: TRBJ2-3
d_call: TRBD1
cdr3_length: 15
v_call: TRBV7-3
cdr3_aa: CASSQDRLPTDTQYF
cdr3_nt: TGTGCCAGCAGCCAGGACAGGCTGCCCACAGATACGCAGTATTTT

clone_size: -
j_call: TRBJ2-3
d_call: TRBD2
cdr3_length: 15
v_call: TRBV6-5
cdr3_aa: CASSYASRGDGAQYF
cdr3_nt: TGTGCCAGCAGTTACGCCTCTCGGGGGGACGGAGCGCAGTATTTT

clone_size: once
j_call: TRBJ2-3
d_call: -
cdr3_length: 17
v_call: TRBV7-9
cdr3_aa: CASSGWGLALTSDTQYF
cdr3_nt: TGTGCCAGCAGCGGGTGGGGTCTAGCACTCACGTCAGATACGCAGTATTTT

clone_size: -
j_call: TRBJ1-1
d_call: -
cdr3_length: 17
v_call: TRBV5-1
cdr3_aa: CASSLAVEGGGNTEAFF
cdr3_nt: TGCGCCAGCAGCTTGGCCGTTGAAGGTGGAGGGAACACTGAAGCTTTCTTT